These T cell receptor beta chains were read from a single sample in a study of CD8 T cells in ankylosing spondylitis. TCRdb re-derived calls from the 5' RACE reads in MiXCR, one entry per CDR3 protein. The repertoire holds about 250,000 distinct CDR3 sequences, with roughly a tenth as singletons. Source material: blood, either unsorted or a sorted T cell fraction (not recorded which). These TCRs come from a male donor with ankylosing spondylitis or in good health (not recorded which). CDR3s include the opening cysteine and the closing phenylalanine or tryptophan. Fields, in order: V gene, D gene, J gene, clone size, CDR3 DNA, CDR3 protein. A D gene is named only where the DNA matches it firmly. Not every row has a clone size; where given, it reads once, few, many or a size class.

TRBV7-2,-,TRBJ2-7,-,TGTGCCAGCAGCCCGGACAGCTCCGGGTCCTACGAGCAGTACTTC,CASSPDSSGSYEQYF
TRBV7-2,-,TRBJ1-3,many,TGTGCCAGCAGCTTTACGGGGGGGCAAGGAAACACCATATATTTT,CASSFTGGQGNTIYF
TRBV18,-,TRBJ2-1,-,TGTGCCAGCTCACCCGGGACTGGGCATGAGCAGTTCTTC,CASSPGTGHEQFF
TRBV7-2,-,TRBJ1-5,many,TGTGCCAGCAGCTTAGGACAGGTTTGGGATCAGCCCCAGCATTTT,CASSLGQVWDQPQHF
TRBV3-1,TRBD2,TRBJ2-7,many,TGTGCCAGCAGCCAACCCGGGACTAGCGGGAGTGGAGAGCAGTACTTC,CASSQPGTSGSGEQYF
TRBV30,-,TRBJ1-1,-,TGTGCCTGGAGTGAGGGGGGAGGGAAAGCTTTCTTT,CAWSEGGGKAFF
TRBV20-1,-,TRBJ2-3,many,TGCAGTGTCCCGGGTGATAGCACAGATACGCAGTATTTT,CSVPGDSTDTQYF
TRBV10-3,TRBD1,TRBJ1-2,-,TGTGCCATCAGTGAGTCCAGGGACAGATATGGCTACACCTTC,CAISESRDRYGYTF
TRBV12-3/TRBV12-4,TRBD2,TRBJ2-1,many,TGTGCCAGCAGTCTAGCGGGGGGCCCGGGGAATGAGCAGTTCTTC,CASSLAGGPGNEQFF
TRBV3-1,-,TRBJ2-5,many,TGTGCCAGCAGCCCGGACACGCAAGAGACCCAGTACTTC,CASSPDTQETQYF
TRBV6-1,-,TRBJ2-6,few,TGTGCCAGCGAAAGGGCTGCTTTGACAAGCTCTGGGGCCAACGTCCTGACTTTC,CASERAALTSSGANVLTF
TRBV2,-,TRBJ2-7,-,TGTGCCAGCAGTCAAGGGACACCCTCCTACGAGCAGTACTTC,CASSQGTPSYEQYF
TRBV20-1,-,TRBJ2-5,many,TGCAGTGCTAGAGATCCGGGCCTGGAGGAGACCCAGTACTTC,CSARDPGLEETQYF
TRBV20-1,-,TRBJ1-1,many,TGCAGTGCTAGAGAGCGGTGGGTTGAAGCTTTCTTT,CSARERWVEAFF
TRBV27,-,TRBJ1-5,many,TGTGCCAGCAGTTTAGAGGGACCTCTCAATCAGCCCCAGCATTTT,CASSLEGPLNQPQHF
TRBV12-3/TRBV12-4,TRBD1,TRBJ2-7,many,TGTGCCAGCAGCCCACAGGGGGCCGAGCAGTACTTC,CASSPQGAEQYF
TRBV12-3/TRBV12-4,-,TRBJ2-2,many,TGTGCCCTCCAGTCGAAGGTCACCGGGGAGCTGTTTTTT,CALQSKVTGELFF
TRBV6-1,-,TRBJ2-7,many,TGTGCCAGCAGGGACAGTTCTAACCCCTACGAGCAGTACTTC,CASRDSSNPYEQYF